The sequence of this T cell receptor beta chain was determined in a study of control samples from healthy donors and cancer patients. The table came from immunoSEQ multiplex PCR; TCRdb's copy has only in-frame clones and leaves some out. Here the sample spans about 58,000 clones, 90% being singletons. This CDR3 is built from 15 residues. In germline, CDR1 is SNHLY, CDR2 FYNNEI. The germline V and J ends were trimmed by 6 bases and 1 base, with 14 bases remaining between them. The sequence was collected from a man in his sixties with colorectal cancer. Input material: PBMCs. This chain connects TRBV2 to TRBJ2-3; D may be TRBD1 or TRBD2 (5 bases each). CDR3: CASSARVEGTDTQYF. CDR3 nucleotides: TGTGCCAGCAGCGCCAGGGTGGAGGGCACAGATACGCAGTATTTT. The whole variable domain, filled in from reference TRBV2 and TRBJ2-3, reads EPEVTQTPSHQVTQMGQEVILRCVPISNHLYFYWYRQILGQKVEFLVSFYNNEISEKSEIFDDQFSVERPDGSNFTLKIRSTKLEDSAMYFCASSARVEGTDTQYFGPGTRLTVL.